This T cell receptor (beta chain) was obtained from a study of CD8+CD57+ T cells in acquired aplastic anemia. Notes on the study in general: Fewer than 35 CD8+ CDR3 sequences occurred in both the patients and the controls.

Patients included in sequencing had previously demonstrated CD8+CD57+ cell expansion by flow cytometry. Severe acquired aplastic anemia was diagnosed in all patients. Patients had received no therapy at the time of blood sampling. Details on this clonotype: Its matching antigen is unknown.

According to the study, genomic DNA was the template for TCR beta VDJ and CDR3 profiling. TCRdb re-called the reads through MiXCR, storing one row per CDR3 protein. The sample records under 350,000 distinct CDR3 sequences, approximately 58% being singletons. The CDR3 is 15 amino acids. Trimming took 4 bases from V and 0 from J, leaving 12 bases between them. CDR1 is LNHDA and CDR2 is SQIVND in the germline V gene (reference sequence). This rearrangement joins TRBV19 to TRBJ1-1, with D maybe TRBD1 (5 bases). Material for sequencing was sorted CD4+, CD8+, or CD8+CD57+ T cells (not recorded which) from PBMCs. This receptor was identified in a human donor with aplastic anemia. The CDR3 loop is CASSTKGTVNTEAFF. CDR3 nucleotides: TGTGCCAGTAGTACAAAGGGGACGGTGAACACTGAAGCTTTCTTT.